Listed below are T cell receptor beta chains from one sample, sequenced in a study of T cells in tuberculosis. Only in-frame clones appear in the TCRdb table, and some are missing; sequencing was by immunoSEQ multiplex PCR. The repertoire has more than 30,000 clones, roughly 83% of them found once; the top ten carry approximately 4.7%. The source was PBMCs, collected at tuberculosis diagnosis. Receptors were obtained from an adult with tuberculosis. CDR3s include the opening cysteine and the closing phenylalanine or tryptophan. A D gene is named only where the DNA matches it firmly. Clone size appears in some rows only: once, few, many, or a class for an expanded clone.

>.|TRBJ2-7|.|TRBV9
CASSPHGGEMNEQYF
TGTGCCAGCAGCCCCCACGGCGGGGAAATGAACGAGCAGTACTTC
>.|TRBJ2-7|.|TRBV5-1
CASSLGPRTKVSYEQYF
TGCGCCAGCAGCTTGGGCCCCCGGACTAAAGTCTCCTACGAGCAGTACTTC
>.|TRBJ1-2|.|TRBV7-8
CASSPVEGGYGYTF
TGTGCCAGCAGCCCTGTGGAGGGTGGCTATGGCTACACCTTC
>.|TRBJ2-7|TRBD1|TRBV7-9
CASSSPGQGTYEQYF
TGTGCCAGCAGCTCACCGGGACAGGGGACCTACGAGCAGTACTTC
>.|TRBJ2-3|TRBD2|TRBV28
CASSLLLAGARNTQYF
TGTGCCAGCAGTTTGTTACTAGCGGGGGCACGGAATACGCAGTATTTT
>.|TRBJ1-1|.|TRBV6-5
CASSYNWNTEAFF
TGTGCCAGCAGTTATAACTGGAACACTGAAGCTTTCTTT
>.|TRBJ1-4|TRBD1|TRBV13
CASSRGVPGQGTEKLFF
TGTGCCAGCAGCCGAGGAGTACCGGGACAGGGGACTGAAAAACTGTTTTTT
>.|TRBJ2-7|.|TRBV9
CASSVAPTGYEQYF
TGTGCCAGCAGCGTAGCACCGACAGGCTACGAGCAGTACTTC
>.|TRBJ2-1|.|TRBV7-3
CASSLAGRTNEQFF
TGTGCCAGCAGCTTAGCGGGGCGAACGAATGAGCAGTTCTTC
>.|TRBJ2-5|TRBD1|TRBV9
CASSPDRGNQYF
TGTGCCAGCAGCCCGGACAGGGGGAACCAGTACTTC
>.|TRBJ1-5|.|TRBV2
CASSAMNPSNQPQHF
TGTGCCAGCAGTGCTATGAACCCTAGCAATCAGCCCCAGCATTTT
>.|TRBJ1-1|.|TRBV2
CASNVGQAMNTEAFF
TGTGCCAGCAACGTTGGCCAGGCGATGAACACTGAAGCTTTCTTT
>.|TRBJ1-1|.|TRBV25-1
CASGPSRGGATEAFF
TGTGCCAGCGGACCCTCTCGCGGGGGGGCCACTGAAGCTTTCTTT
>once|TRBJ2-7|TRBD1|TRBV2
CASSEYIVTGGGEQYF
TGTGCCAGCAGTGAATACATTGTGACAGGGGGCGGCGAGCAGTACTTC
>.|TRBJ2-1|TRBD1|TRBV28
CASTPTGTGYNEQFF
TGTGCCAGCACCCCCACCGGGACAGGGTACAATGAGCAGTTCTTC
>.|TRBJ2-2|.|TRBV5-6
CASSLFLRGPLATGELFF
TGTGCCAGCAGCTTGTTTTTAAGGGGCCCCCTAGCGACCGGGGAGCTGTTTTTT
>.|TRBJ2-3|.|TRBV5-1
CASSLGQTTQYF
TGCGCCAGCAGCTTGGGACAGACTACGCAGTATTTT
>medium-sized|TRBJ1-2|.|TRBV2
CASTSSLTSNGYTF
TGTGCCAGCACATCATCCCTGACAAGCAATGGCTACACCTTC
>.|TRBJ2-2|TRBD2|TRBV30
CAWSILAGSGELFF
TGTGCCTGGAGTATCCTAGCGGGGTCCGGGGAGCTGTTTTTT
>once|TRBJ2-3|TRBD2|TRBV5-1
CASSLGLAGDGADTQYF
TGCGCCAGCAGCTTGGGACTAGCGGGGGATGGTGCAGATACGCAGTATTTT
>.|TRBJ1-1|.|TRBV14
CASSLQGTGNTEAFF
TGTGCCAGCAGCCTACAGGGAACGGGGAACACTGAAGCTTTCTTT
>.|TRBJ2-1|.|TRBV9
CASRAEGGQNNEQFF
TGTGCCAGCAGGGCAGAGGGGGGGCAAAACAATGAGCAGTTCTTC
>.|TRBJ2-3|.|TRBV6-1
CASSEVVRPGTQYF
TGTGCCAGCAGTGAAGTCGTTAGGCCAGGGACGCAGTATTTT
>once|TRBJ1-1|TRBD1|TRBV9
CASSPRDRDTEAFF
TGTGCCAGCAGCCCTCGGGACAGGGACACTGAAGCTTTCTTT
>.|TRBJ2-2|.|TRBV18
CASSRQGNTGELFF
TGTGCCAGCTCACGGCAGGGGAACACCGGGGAGCTGTTTTTT
>.|TRBJ1-6|.|TRBV15
CATSRDPGSPLHF
TGTGCCACCAGCAGAGATCCGGGATCACCCCTCCACTTT
>.|TRBJ2-1|TRBD1|TRBV18
CASSPLGTGPNEQFF
TGTGCCAGCTCACCACTCGGGACAGGGCCCAATGAGCAGTTCTTC
>.|TRBJ1-5|.|TRBV27
CASSLIGGNQPQHF
TGTGCCAGCAGTTTAATAGGGGGCAATCAGCCCCAGCATTTT
>.|TRBJ2-7|TRBD2|TRBV27
CASSSSRDYYEQYF
TGTGCCAGCAGTTCGTCCCGGGACTACTACGAGCAGTACTTC
>.|TRBJ2-7|.|TRBV19
CASSMSRRSSYEQYF
TGTGCCAGTAGTATGTCCAGGCGCAGCTCCTACGAGCAGTACTTC
>.|TRBJ1-2|TRBD1|TRBV30
CAWSTGTGPYGHTF
TGTGCCTGGAGTACCGGGACAGGGCCGTATGGCCACACCTTC
>.|TRBJ2-1|TRBD2|TRBV11-2
CASSRTGSGAYNEQFF
TGTGCCAGCAGCCGAACAGGTAGCGGGGCCTACAATGAGCAGTTCTTC
>.|TRBJ2-1|TRBD2|TRBV9
CASSVTGGPNEQFF
TGTGCCAGCAGCGTTACGGGGGGGCCAAATGAGCAGTTCTTC
>.|TRBJ2-3|.|TRBV15
CATFPGSASTDTQYF
TGTGCCACCTTCCCGGGGTCGGCCAGCACAGATACGCAGTATTTT
>.|TRBJ2-5|TRBD2|TRBV2
CASSGTSGETQYF
TGTGCCAGCAGTGGGACTAGCGGAGAGACCCAGTACTTC
>.|TRBJ1-2|.|TRBV5-1
CASSLSGDGYTF
TGCGCCAGCAGCTTGTCAGGGGATGGCTACACCTTC
>.|TRBJ1-5|TRBD1|TRBV2
CASSEMGQGINQPQHF
TGTGCCAGCAGTGAGATGGGACAGGGGATCAATCAGCCCCAGCATTTT
>.|TRBJ2-1|TRBD2|TRBV19
CASSTGLALTQNEQFF
TGTGCCAGTAGTACCGGACTAGCCTTGACGCAGAATGAGCAGTTCTTC
>.|TRBJ1-2|.|TRBV19
CASSMGATAGITF
TGTGCCAGTAGTATGGGGGCGACAGCAGGAATAACCTTC
>.|TRBJ2-2|TRBD2|TRBV30
CAWSASGVNTGELFF
TGTGCCTGGAGTGCTAGCGGGGTGAACACCGGGGAGCTGTTTTTT
>.|TRBJ1-2|TRBD1|TRBV29-1
CSVAETGNYGYTF
TGCAGCGTTGCCGAGACAGGGAACTATGGCTACACCTTC
>.|TRBJ1-2|.|TRBV18
CASSATGKYGYTF
TGTGCCAGCTCAGCGACAGGAAAATATGGCTACACCTTC
>.|TRBJ2-7|TRBD2|TRBV4-1
CASSQVGLAGGREQYF
TGCGCCAGCAGCCAGGTGGGACTAGCGGGAGGACGCGAGCAGTACTTC
>.|TRBJ2-2|.|TRBV4-2
CASSQDFSANTGELFF
TGTGCCAGCAGCCAAGATTTCAGCGCGAACACCGGGGAGCTGTTTTTT
>few|TRBJ1-1|.|TRBV10-3
CAISEGREAFF
TGTGCCATCAGTGAGGGGAGGGAAGCTTTCTTT
>.|TRBJ1-5|.|TRBV30
CAWSGSGVPLSNQPQHF
TGTGCCTGGAGTGGTTCAGGGGTCCCTCTAAGCAATCAGCCCCAGCATTTT
>.|TRBJ2-5|.|TRBV20-1
CSAGQGETQYF
TGCAGTGCTGGCCAGGGGGAGACCCAGTACTTC
>.|TRBJ1-1|.|TRBV12-5
CASGLVLGENTEAFF
TGTGCTAGTGGTTTGGTACTGGGAGAGAACACTGAAGCTTTCTTT
>few|TRBJ1-1|TRBD1|TRBV5-1
CASSLLGQGDEAFF
TGCGCCAGCAGCCTCCTAGGACAGGGCGATGAAGCTTTCTTT
>.|TRBJ2-7|TRBD2|TRBV27
CASRLERGQRLYEQYF
TGTGCCAGCAGGCTAGAGCGGGGGCAGAGACTCTACGAGCAGTACTTC
>.|TRBJ2-1|.|TRBV11-2
CASSLSPYNEQFF
TGTGCCAGCAGCCTATCCCCCTACAATGAGCAGTTCTTC